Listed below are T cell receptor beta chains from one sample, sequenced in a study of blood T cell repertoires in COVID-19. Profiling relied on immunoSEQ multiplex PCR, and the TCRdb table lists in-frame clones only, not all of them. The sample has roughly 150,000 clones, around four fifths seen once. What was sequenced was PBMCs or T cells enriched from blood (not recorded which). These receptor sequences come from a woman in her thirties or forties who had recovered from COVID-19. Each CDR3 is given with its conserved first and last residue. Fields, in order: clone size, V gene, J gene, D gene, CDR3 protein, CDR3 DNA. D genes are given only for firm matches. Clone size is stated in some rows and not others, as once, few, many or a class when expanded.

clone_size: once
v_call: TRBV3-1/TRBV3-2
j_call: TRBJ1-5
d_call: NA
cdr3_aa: CASSQDRAENQPQHF
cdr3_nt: TGTGCCAGCAGCCAAGATCGCGCCGAGAATCAGCCCCAGCATTTT

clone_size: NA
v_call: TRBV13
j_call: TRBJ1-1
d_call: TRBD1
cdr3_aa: CASSLRTRGQGRNTEAFF
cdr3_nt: TGTGCCAGCAGCTTACGGACCCGCGGACAGGGTAGGAACACTGAAGCTTTCTTT

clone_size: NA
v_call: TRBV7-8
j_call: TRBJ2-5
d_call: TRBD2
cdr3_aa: CASSPRPTSGSGKTQYF
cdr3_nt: TGTGCCAGCAGCCCAAGACCCACTAGCGGGAGCGGGAAGACCCAGTACTTC

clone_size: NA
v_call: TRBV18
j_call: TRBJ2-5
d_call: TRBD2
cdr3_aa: CASSPGGEVETQYF
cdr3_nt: TGTGCCAGCTCACCGGGAGGGGAGGTAGAGACCCAGTACTTC

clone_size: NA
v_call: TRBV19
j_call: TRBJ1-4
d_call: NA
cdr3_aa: CASSQGTTNEKLFF
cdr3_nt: TGTGCCAGTAGCCAGGGAACAACTAATGAAAAACTGTTTTTT

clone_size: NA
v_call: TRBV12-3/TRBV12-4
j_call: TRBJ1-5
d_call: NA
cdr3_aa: CASSFSRAAGQHF
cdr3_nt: TGTGCCAGCAGTTTCTCGCGGGCCGCGGGCCAGCATTTT

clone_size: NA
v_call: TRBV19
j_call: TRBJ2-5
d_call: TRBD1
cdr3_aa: CASSMGDSQETQYF
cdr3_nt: TGTGCCAGTAGTATGGGGGACAGTCAAGAGACCCAGTACTTC

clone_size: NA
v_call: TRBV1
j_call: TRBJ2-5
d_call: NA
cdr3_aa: CTSSPKLAGGPETQYF
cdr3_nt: TGCACCAGCAGCCCTAAACTAGCGGGGGGGCCGGAGACCCAGTACTTC

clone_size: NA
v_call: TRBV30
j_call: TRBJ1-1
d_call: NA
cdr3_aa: CALQGYMNTEAFF
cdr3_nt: TGTGCCTTGCAGGGATACATGAACACTGAAGCTTTCTTT

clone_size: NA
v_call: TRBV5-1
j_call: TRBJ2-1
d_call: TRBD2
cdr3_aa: CASSFSGDNEQFF
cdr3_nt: TGCGCCAGCAGCTTTAGCGGGGACAATGAGCAGTTCTTC

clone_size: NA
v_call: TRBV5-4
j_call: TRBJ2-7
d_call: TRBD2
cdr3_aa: CASSDGGTAGLYEQYF
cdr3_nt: TGTGCCAGCAGCGACGGGGGGACGGCAGGGCTGTACGAGCAGTACTTC

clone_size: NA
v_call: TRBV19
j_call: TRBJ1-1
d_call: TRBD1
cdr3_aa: CASSIPGGRSTEAFF
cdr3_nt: TGTGCCAGTAGTATCCCAGGGGGCCGGAGCACTGAAGCTTTCTTT

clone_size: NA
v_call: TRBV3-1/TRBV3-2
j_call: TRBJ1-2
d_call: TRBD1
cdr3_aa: CASSQHRGQGYTF
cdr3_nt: TGTGCCAGCAGCCAACACAGGGGGCAGGGCTACACCTTC

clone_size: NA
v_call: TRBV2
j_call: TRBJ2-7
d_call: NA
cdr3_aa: CASLTTDEQYF
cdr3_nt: TGTGCCAGCCTGACTACGGACGAGCAGTACTTC

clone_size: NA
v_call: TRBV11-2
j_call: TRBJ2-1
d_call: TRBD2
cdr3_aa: CASSFTLAGTNEQFF
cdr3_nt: TGTGCCAGCAGCTTTACTTTAGCGGGAACCAATGAGCAGTTCTTC

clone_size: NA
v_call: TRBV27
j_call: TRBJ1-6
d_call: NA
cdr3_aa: CASKERINNSPLHF
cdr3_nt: TGTGCCAGCAAGGAGCGGATAAATAATTCACCCCTCCACTTT

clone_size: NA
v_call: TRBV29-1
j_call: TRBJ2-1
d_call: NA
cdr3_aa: CSVAHRLVGEQFF
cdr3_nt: TGCAGCGTCGCACACCGACTAGTAGGAGAGCAGTTCTTC

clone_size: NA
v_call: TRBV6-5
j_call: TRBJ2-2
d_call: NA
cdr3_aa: CASSPLWEMTGELFF
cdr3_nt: TGTGCCAGCAGTCCCCTGTGGGAGATGACCGGGGAGCTGTTTTTT

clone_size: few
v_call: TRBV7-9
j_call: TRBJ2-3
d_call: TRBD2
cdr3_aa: CASSPAGTSTSVTQYF
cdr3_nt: TGTGCCAGCAGCCCAGCCGGGACTAGCACCTCAGTTACGCAGTATTTT

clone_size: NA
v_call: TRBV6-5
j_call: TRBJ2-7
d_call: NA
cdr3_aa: CASSYGAGSEQYF
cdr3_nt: TGTGCCAGCAGTTACGGCGCAGGCTCCGAGCAGTACTTC

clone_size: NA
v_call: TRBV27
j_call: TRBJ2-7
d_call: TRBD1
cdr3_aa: CASSPWTGSVEQYF
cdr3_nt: TGTGCCAGCAGTCCCTGGACAGGGTCTGTCGAGCAGTACTTC

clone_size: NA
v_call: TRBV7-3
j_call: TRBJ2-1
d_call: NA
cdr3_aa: CASSLGNEQFF
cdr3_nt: TGTGCCAGCAGCCTCGGTAATGAGCAGTTCTTC

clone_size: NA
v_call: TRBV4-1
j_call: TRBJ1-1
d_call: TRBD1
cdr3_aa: CASRGQLNTEAFF
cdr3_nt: TGCGCCAGCAGGGGACAGTTGAACACTGAAGCTTTCTTT

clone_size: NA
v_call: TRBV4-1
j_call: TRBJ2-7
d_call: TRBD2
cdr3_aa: CASSQQASGSYEQYF
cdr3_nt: TGCGCCAGCAGCCAACAAGCTAGCGGGAGCTACGAGCAGTACTTC

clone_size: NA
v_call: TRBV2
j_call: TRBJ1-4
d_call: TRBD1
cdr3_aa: CASSERGQPNEKLFF
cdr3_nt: TGTGCCAGCAGTGAAAGGGGACAGCCGAATGAAAAACTGTTTTTT

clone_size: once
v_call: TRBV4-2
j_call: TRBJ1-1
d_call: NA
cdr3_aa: CASSQEVSNTEAFF
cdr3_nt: TGTGCCAGCAGCCAAGAGGTCAGTAACACTGAAGCTTTCTTT

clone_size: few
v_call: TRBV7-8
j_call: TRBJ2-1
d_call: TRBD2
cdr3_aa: CASSQGLALYNEQFF
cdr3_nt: TGTGCCAGCAGCCAGGGACTAGCCCTCTACAATGAGCAGTTCTTC

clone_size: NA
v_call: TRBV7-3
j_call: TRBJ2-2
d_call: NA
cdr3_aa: CASSLNGGGNTGELFF
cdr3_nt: TGTGCCAGCAGCTTAAACGGGGGAGGGAACACCGGGGAGCTGTTTTTT

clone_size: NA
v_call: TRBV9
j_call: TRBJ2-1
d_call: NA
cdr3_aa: CASSGGDRSYNEQFF
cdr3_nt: TGTGCCAGCAGCGGGGGCGACAGGTCCTACAATGAGCAGTTCTTC

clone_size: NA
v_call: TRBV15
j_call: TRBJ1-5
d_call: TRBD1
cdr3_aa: CATSTDREIQPQHF
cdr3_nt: TGTGCCACCAGCACGGACAGGGAGATTCAGCCCCAGCATTTT

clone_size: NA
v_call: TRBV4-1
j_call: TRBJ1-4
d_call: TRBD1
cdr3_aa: CASSRLAGTGGLLFF
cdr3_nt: TGCGCCAGCAGCCGGTTAGCCGGGACAGGGGGCCTTCTGTTTTTT

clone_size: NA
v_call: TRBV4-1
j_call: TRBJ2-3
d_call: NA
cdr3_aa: CASSQVPFSDTQYF
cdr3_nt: TGCGCCAGCAGCCAAGTTCCTTTTTCTGATACGCAGTATTTT

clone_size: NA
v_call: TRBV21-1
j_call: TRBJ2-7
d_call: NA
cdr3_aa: CASIPRRVVGEQYF
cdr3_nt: TGTGCCAGCATCCCCAGGCGGGTTGTCGGCGAGCAGTACTTC

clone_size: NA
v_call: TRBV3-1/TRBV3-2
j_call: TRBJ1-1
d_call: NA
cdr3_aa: CASSQRLQNTEAFF
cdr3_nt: TGTGCCAGCAGCCAAAGATTACAGAACACTGAAGCTTTCTTT

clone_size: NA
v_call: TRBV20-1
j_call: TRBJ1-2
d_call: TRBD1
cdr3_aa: CSSDRVYGYTF
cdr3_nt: TGCAGTTCCGACAGGGTCTATGGCTACACCTTC

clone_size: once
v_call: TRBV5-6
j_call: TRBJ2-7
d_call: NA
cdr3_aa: CASSSSSYEQYF
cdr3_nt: TGTGCCAGCAGCTCCAGCTCCTACGAGCAGTACTTC

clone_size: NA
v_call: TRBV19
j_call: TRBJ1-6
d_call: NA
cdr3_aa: CASSISTNGHLHF
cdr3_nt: TGTGCCAGTAGTATCTCGACGAATGGACACCTCCACTTT

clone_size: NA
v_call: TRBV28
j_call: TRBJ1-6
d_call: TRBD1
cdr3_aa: CASSLPLTGGDSPLHF
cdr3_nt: TGTGCCAGCAGTCTCCCATTGACAGGGGGTGATTCACCCCTCCACTTT

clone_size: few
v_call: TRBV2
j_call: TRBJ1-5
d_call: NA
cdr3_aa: CASSEWAGTSNQPQHF
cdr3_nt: TGTGCCAGCAGTGAATGGGCAGGTACTAGCAATCAGCCCCAGCATTTT

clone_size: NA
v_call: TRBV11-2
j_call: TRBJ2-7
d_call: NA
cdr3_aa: CASSSSGYEQYF
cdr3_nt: TGTGCCAGCAGCTCTTCCGGGTACGAGCAGTACTTC

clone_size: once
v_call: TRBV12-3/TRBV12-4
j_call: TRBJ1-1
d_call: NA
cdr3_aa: CASSLQGNTEAFF
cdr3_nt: TGTGCCAGCAGTTTGCAGGGTAACACTGAAGCTTTCTTT

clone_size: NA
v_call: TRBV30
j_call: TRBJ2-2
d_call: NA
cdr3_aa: CAWNAGDTGELFF
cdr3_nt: TGTGCCTGGAATGCAGGGGACACCGGGGAGCTGTTTTTT

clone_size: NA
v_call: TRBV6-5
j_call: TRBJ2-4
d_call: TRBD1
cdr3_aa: CASRNRGAENIQYF
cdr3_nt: TGTGCCAGCAGAAACAGGGGCGCCGAAAACATTCAGTACTTC

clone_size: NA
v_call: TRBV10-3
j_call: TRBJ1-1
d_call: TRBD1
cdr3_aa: CAISESTGGGTEAFF
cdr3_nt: TGTGCCATCAGTGAAAGTACAGGGGGCGGCACTGAAGCTTTCTTT

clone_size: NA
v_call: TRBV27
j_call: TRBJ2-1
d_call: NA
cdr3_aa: CASSSASAYNEQFF
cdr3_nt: TGTGCCAGCAGTTCGGCTAGTGCCTACAATGAGCAGTTCTTC

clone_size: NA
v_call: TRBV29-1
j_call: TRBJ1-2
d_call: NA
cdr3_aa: CSVPWGGNYGYTF
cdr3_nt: TGCAGCGTCCCTTGGGGAGGGAACTATGGCTACACCTTC

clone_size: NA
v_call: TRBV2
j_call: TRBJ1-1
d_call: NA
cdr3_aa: CASSEGMNTEAFF
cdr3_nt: TGTGCCAGCAGTGAAGGTATGAACACTGAAGCTTTCTTT

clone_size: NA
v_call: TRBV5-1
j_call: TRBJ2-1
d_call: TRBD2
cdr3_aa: CASSPVAGNYNEQFF
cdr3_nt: TGCGCCAGCAGCCCCGTAGCGGGCAACTACAATGAGCAGTTCTTC

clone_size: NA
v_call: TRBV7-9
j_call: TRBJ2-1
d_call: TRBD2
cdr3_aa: CASSPTLAGGLISYNEQFF
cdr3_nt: TGTGCCAGCAGTCCGACCCTAGCGGGGGGGCTCATCTCCTACAATGAGCAGTTCTTC

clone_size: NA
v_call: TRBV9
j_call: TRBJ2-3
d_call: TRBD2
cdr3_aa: CASSNRLERGGTDTQYF
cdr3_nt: TGTGCCAGCAGCAATCGATTAGAGCGGGGGGGCACTGATACGCAGTATTTT

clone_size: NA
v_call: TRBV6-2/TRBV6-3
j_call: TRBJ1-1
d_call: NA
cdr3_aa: CASSYQKLNTEAFF
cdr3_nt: TGTGCCAGCAGTTACCAGAAATTGAACACTGAAGCTTTCTTT

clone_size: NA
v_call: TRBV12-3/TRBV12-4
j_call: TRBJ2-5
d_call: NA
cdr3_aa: CASSFPGKETQYF
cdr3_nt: TGTGCCAGCAGTTTCCCAGGGAAAGAGACCCAGTACTTC

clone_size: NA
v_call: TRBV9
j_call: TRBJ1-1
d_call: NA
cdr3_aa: CASSVAFIGGNTEAFF
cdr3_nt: TGTGCCAGCAGCGTAGCTTTTATCGGGGGAAACACTGAAGCTTTCTTT

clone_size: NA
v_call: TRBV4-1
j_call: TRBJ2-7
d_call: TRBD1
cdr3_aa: CASSQEVGQGANEQYF
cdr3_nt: TGCGCCAGCAGCCAAGAGGTGGGACAGGGGGCGAACGAGCAGTACTTC

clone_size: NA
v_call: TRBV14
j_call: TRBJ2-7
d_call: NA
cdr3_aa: CASSPPGSGVIYEQYF
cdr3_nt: TGTGCCAGCAGCCCGCCAGGTTCAGGGGTCATCTACGAGCAGTACTTC

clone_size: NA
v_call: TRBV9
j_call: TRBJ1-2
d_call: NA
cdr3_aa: CASSVAPLEKSYGYTF
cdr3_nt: TGTGCCAGCAGCGTAGCCCCCCTGGAGAAAAGCTATGGCTACACCTTC

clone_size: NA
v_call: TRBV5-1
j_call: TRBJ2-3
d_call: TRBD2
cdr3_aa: CASSGGTSGRWSTDTQYF
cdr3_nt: TGCGCCAGCAGCGGAGGGACTAGCGGGAGGTGGAGCACAGATACGCAGTATTTT

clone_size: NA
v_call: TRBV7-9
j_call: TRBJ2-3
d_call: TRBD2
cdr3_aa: CASSLLAGLTDTQYF
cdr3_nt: TGTGCCAGCAGCTTACTAGCGGGCCTGACAGATACGCAGTATTTT

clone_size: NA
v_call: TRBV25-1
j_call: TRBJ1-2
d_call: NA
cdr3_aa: CASSPTPGYGYTF
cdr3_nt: TGTGCCAGCAGTCCTACACCGGGCTATGGCTACACCTTC